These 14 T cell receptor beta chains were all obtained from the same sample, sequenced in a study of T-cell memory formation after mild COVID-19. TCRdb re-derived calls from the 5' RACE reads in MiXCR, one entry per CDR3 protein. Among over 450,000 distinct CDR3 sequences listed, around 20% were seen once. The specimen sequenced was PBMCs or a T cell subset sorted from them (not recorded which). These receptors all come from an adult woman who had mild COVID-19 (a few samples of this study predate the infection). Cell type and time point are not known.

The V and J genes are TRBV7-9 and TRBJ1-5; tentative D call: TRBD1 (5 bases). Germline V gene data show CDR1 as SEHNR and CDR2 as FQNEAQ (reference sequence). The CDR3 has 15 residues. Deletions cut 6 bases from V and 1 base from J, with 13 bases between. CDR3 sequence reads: CASSPTQGSNQPQHF. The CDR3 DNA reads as TGTGCCAGCAGTCCTACTCAGGGAAGCAATCAGCCCCAGCATTTT.

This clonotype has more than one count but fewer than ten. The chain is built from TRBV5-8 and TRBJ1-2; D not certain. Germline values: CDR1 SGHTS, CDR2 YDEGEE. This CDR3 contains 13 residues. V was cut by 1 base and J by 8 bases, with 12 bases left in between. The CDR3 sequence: CASSLYANAGYTF. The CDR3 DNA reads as TGTGCCAGCAGCTTGTACGCTAATGCGGGCTACACCTTC. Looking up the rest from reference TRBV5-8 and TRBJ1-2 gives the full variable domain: EAGVTQSPTHLIKTRGQQATLRCSPISGHTSVYWYQQALGLGLQFLLWYDEGEERNRGNFPPRFSGRQFPNYSSELNVNALELEDSALYLCASSLYANAGYTFGSGTRLTVV.

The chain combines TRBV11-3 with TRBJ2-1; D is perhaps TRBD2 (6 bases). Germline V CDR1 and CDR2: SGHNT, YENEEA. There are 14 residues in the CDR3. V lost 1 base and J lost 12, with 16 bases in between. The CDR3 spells CASSLVGPSAGQFF. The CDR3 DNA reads TGTGCCAGCAGCTTAGTAGGCCCTAGCGCAGGGCAGTTCTTC.

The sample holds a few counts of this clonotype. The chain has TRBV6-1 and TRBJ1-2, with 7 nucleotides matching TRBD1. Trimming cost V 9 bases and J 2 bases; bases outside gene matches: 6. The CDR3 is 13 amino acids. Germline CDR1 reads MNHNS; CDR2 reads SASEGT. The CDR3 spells CASRDSLNYGYTF. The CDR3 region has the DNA TGTGCCAGTAGGGACAGCCTCAACTATGGCTACACCTTC.

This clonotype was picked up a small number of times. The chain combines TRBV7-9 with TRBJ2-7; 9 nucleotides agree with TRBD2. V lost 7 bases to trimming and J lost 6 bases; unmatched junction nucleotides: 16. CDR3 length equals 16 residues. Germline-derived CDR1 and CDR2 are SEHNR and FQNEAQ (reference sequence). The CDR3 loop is CASTPTWGTSKSEQYF. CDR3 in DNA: TGTGCCAGCACCCCTACGTGGGGGACTAGCAAGAGCGAGCAGTACTTC.

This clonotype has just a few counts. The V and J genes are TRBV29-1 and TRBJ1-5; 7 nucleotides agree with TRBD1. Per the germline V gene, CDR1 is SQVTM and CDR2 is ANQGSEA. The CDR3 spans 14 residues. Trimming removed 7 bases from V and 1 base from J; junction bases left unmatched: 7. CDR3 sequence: CSARQGGSNQPQHF. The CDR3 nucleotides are TGCAGCGCACGACAGGGAGGGAGCAATCAGCCCCAGCATTTT.

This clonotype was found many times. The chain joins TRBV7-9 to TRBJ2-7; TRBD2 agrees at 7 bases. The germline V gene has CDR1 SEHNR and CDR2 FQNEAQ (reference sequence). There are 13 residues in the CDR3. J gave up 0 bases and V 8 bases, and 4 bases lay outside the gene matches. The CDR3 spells CASRSSGSYEQYF. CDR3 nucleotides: TGTGCCAGCCGTTCTAGCGGCTCCTACGAGCAGTACTTC.

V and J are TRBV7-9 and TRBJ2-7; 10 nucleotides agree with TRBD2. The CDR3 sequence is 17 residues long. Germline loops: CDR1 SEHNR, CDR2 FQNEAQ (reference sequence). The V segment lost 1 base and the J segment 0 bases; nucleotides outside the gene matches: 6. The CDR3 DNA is TGTGCCAGCAGCTTAGTGACTAGCGGGCTGAGCTCCTACGAGCAGTACTTC. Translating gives CASSLVTSGLSSYEQYF.

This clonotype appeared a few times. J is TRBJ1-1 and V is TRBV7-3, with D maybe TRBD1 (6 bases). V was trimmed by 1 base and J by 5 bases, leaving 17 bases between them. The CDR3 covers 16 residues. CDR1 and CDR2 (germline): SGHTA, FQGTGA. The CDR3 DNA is TGTGCCAGCAGCTTAAATCGTCTGGGGGCGAGTACTGAAGCTTTCTTT. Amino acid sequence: CASSLNRLGASTEAFF.

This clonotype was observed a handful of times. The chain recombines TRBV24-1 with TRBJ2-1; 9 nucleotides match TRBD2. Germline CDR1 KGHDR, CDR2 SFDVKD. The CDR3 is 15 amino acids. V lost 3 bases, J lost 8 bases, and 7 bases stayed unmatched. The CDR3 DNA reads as TGTGCCACCAGTGATGGGGGACTAGCCTTGCATGAGCAGTTCTTC. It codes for CATSDGGLALHEQFF.

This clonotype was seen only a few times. The CDR3 spells CASRSSGGLIEQYF. The CDR3 DNA sequence: TGTGCCAGCAGGTCCAGCGGCGGGCTTATCGAGCAGTACTTC. This chain connects TRBV2 to TRBJ2-7, with D maybe TRBD2 (5 bases). This CDR3 is built from 14 residues. Per the germline V gene, CDR1 is SNHLY and CDR2 is FYNNEI. The V gene lost 6 bases and the J gene lost 6 bases, with 18 bases spanning the gap. Full variable domain (outside the CDR3, taken from reference TRBV2 and TRBJ2-7): EPEVTQTPSHQVTQMGQEVILRCVPISNHLYFYWYRQILGQKVEFLVSFYNNEISEKSEIFDDQFSVERPDGSNFTLKIRSTKLEDSAMYFCASRSSGGLIEQYFGPGTRLTVT.

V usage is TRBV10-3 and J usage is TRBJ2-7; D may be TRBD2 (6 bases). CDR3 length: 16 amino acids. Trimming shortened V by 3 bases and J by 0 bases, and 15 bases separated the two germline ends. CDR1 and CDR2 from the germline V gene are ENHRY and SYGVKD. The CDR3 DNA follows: TGTGCCATCAGTGACCCCCCGGACGGGAGCTCCTACGAGCAGTACTTC. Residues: CAISDPPDGSSYEQYF.

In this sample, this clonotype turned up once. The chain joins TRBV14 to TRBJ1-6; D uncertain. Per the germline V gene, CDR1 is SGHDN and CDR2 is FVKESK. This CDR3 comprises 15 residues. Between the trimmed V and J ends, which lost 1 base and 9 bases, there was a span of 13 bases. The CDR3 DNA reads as TGTGCCAGCAGCCAAGGGCCGGGGAAGGGTTCACCCCTCCACTTT. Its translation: CASSQGPGKGSPLHF.

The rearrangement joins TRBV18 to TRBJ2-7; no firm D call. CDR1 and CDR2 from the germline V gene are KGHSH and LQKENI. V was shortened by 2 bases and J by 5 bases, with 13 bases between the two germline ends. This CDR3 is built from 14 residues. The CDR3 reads CASSPLGKVNEQYF. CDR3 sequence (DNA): TGTGCCAGCTCACCATTGGGCAAAGTAAACGAGCAGTACTTC.